This entry is about one T cell receptor (beta chain). This entry belongs to a study of spatial heterogeneity in lung cancer. Study-wide context: Detection consistently captured more beta-chain sequences than alpha-chain sequences.

The study tagged each TCR cDNA molecule with a unique molecular identifier. Each CDR3 protein gets one entry after TCRdb re-called the 5' RACE reads with MiXCR. The sample lists about 5,000 distinct CDR3 sequences, about 3.9% seen once, with around 13% in the top ten. The CDR3 consists of 14 residues. V was cut by 2 bases and J by 3 bases, with 10 bases left in between. Germline lookup yields CDR1 SNHLY and CDR2 FYNNEI. Time point of the sample: sample taken at primary tumor resection. The donors comprised 60 to 85 untreated early-stage non-small cell lung cancer patients. Material for sequencing was whole RNA from tumor, nontumor lung or frozen PBMC, left unsorted.

The gene calls are TRBV2 and TRBJ1-1, with D uncertain. Sequencing used normal lung tissue next to the tumor, obtained at surgery. The clonotype comes from a male donor with early-stage non-small cell lung cancer. The CDR3 region has the DNA TGTGCCAGCAGTGAATGGAGCGAGTACACTGAAGCTTTCTTT. Its protein product is CASSEWSEYTEAFF.